The sequence of this TCR beta chain was determined in a study of T cell changes during pregnancy in multiple sclerosis. The germline V gene encodes CDR1 MNHEY and CDR2 SVGAGI. V dropped 4 bases and J dropped 5; count of bases not matched to a gene: 7. The CDR3 contains 15 residues. Profiling relied on immunoSEQ multiplex PCR, and the TCRdb table lists in-frame clones only, not all of them. The sample lists about 42,000 clones; around 84% were seen once. This receptor was obtained from a female donor with multiple sclerosis, enrolled in a pregnancy study. Source: CD4+ T cells from peripheral blood mononuclear cells, taken before pregnancy. The chain employs TRBV6-5 and TRBJ2-2; 7 positions match TRBD1. Here the CDR3 DNA reads TGTGCCAGCAGTTTTACGACAGGGAGTACCGGGGAGCTGTTTTTT. It is translated as CASSFTTGSTGELFF.